This T cell receptor (beta chain) was retrieved from a study of T-cell reconstitution after alpha-beta-depleted transplantation in children. This sample's TCRbeta library carried unique molecular identifier barcodes. TCRdb re-called the PCR reads with MiXCR, one entry per CDR3 protein. This repertoire shows hundreds of thousands of distinct CDR3 sequences, about an eighth found once; its top ten account for 0.79%. A word on this clonotype: Its antigen remains unknown.

V dropped 0 bases and J dropped 3 bases, with 5 bases sitting between them. This CDR3 has 14 amino acids. CDR1 is SGHTA and CDR2 is FQGNSA in the germline V gene. Regarding the study as a whole: Surviving thymic progenitors and recipient T cells were the source of high TCRbeta diversity at day 60 in some patients. A year had passed since transplant, and T-cell counts and diversity by then came mostly from newly produced T cells. Alpha-beta T cells present about two months after transplant were reported to originate from several hundred expanded graft clones.

The source was PBMCs, collected before TCRalphabeta/CD19-depleted stem cell transplant. This chain links TRBV7-2 with TRBJ2-2; D is unresolved. This receptor was taken from a girl aged 2 to 9 with congenital amegakaryocytic thrombocytopenia, due to receive a stem cell transplant. CDR3 coding DNA: TGTGCCAGCAGCTTAGCGATAGACACCGGGGAGCTGTTTTTT. Translation gives CASSLAIDTGELFF.